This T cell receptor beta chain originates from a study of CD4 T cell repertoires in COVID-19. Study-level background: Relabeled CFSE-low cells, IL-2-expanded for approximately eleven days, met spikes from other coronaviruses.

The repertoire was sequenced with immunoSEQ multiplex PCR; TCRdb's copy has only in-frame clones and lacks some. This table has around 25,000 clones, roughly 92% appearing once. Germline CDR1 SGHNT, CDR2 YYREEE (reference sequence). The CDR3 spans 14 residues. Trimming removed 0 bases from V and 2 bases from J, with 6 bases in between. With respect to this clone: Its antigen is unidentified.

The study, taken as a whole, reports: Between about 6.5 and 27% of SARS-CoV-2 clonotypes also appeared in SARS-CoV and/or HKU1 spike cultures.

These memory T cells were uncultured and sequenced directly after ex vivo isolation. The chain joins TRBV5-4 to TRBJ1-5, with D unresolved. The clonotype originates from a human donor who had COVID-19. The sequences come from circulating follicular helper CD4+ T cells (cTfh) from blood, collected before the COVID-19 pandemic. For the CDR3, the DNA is TGTGCCAGCAGCTTGGGGAGAGGCAATCAGCCCCAGCATTTT. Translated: CASSLGRGNQPQHF.